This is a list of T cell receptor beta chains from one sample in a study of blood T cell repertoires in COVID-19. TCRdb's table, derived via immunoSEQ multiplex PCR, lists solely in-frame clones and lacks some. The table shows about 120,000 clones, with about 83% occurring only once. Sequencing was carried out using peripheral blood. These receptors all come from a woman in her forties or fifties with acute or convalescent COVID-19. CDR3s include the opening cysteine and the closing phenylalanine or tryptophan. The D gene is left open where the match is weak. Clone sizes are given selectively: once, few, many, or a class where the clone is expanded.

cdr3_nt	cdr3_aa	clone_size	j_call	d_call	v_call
TGTGCCAGCAGCTACGCCGGGACAGGGGACGGCTACACCTTC	CASSYAGTGDGYTF	-	TRBJ1-2	TRBD1	TRBV6-5
TGTGCCAGCAGCTCTGAGGGTTATGAGCAGTTCTTC	CASSSEGYEQFF	-	TRBJ2-1	-	TRBV3-1/TRBV3-2
TGCAGCGCCGCACTGGACAGAGCTCCCTACGAGCAGTACTTC	CSAALDRAPYEQYF	-	TRBJ2-7	-	TRBV29-1
TGTGCCAGCAGTGAAAGGGGACAGGATGGAGGCTACACCTTC	CASSERGQDGGYTF	few	TRBJ1-2	TRBD1	TRBV2
TGTGCCAGCAGGTTTAGCGGACTTAGCACAGATACGCAGTATTTT	CASRFSGLSTDTQYF	-	TRBJ2-3	-	TRBV2
TGTGCCAGTAGTAAGGCCCTCGGGGGAGGAGATACGCAGTATTTT	CASSKALGGGDTQYF	-	TRBJ2-3	-	TRBV19
TGTGCCAGCTTACAGGGTCGGACTGAAGCTTTCTTT	CASLQGRTEAFF	-	TRBJ1-1	-	TRBV7-2
TGCAGCGTTGCCAGGGTGAGAGTTTCGGCTGAAGCTTTCTTT	CSVARVRVSAEAFF	-	TRBJ1-1	-	TRBV29-1
TGTGCCAGTAGTCAGGACAGGGGGCGAAGTTCACCCCTCCACTTT	CASSQDRGRSSPLHF	once	TRBJ1-6	TRBD1	TRBV19
TGTGCCAGCAGTCCCGAGACTAGCGGAGATACGCAGTATTTT	CASSPETSGDTQYF	-	TRBJ2-3	TRBD2	TRBV2
TGCGCCAGCAGTCACCTCTGGGCGAACACTGAAGCTTTCTTT	CASSHLWANTEAFF	-	TRBJ1-1	-	TRBV23-1
TGTGCCAGCAGCCTAACGGGAGGGCCTGACATTCAGTACTTC	CASSLTGGPDIQYF	-	TRBJ2-4	TRBD2	TRBV3-1/TRBV3-2
TGTGCCAGTAGCGGAGGTAGCTCCTACGAGCAGTACTTC	CASSGGSSYEQYF	-	TRBJ2-7	-	TRBV9
TGCGCCAGCAGCTTTTCGGGACATTTGAACACTGAAGCTTTCTTT	CASSFSGHLNTEAFF	-	TRBJ1-1	-	TRBV5-1
TGTGCCAGCCGACAGGGGGCATTTGGCTACACCTTC	CASRQGAFGYTF	-	TRBJ1-2	TRBD1	TRBV19
TGCAGCGTTGGGATCCAGCGCCAAGAGACCCAGTACTTC	CSVGIQRQETQYF	-	TRBJ2-5	-	TRBV29-1
TGTGCCAGTGCGGAGATGGCCTACAATGAGCAGTTCTTC	CASAEMAYNEQFF	-	TRBJ2-1	-	TRBV19
TGTGCCAGCACCCCCCAAGAGGGTAACTATGGCTACACCTTC	CASTPQEGNYGYTF	-	TRBJ1-2	-	TRBV11-2
TGTGCCAGCAGTGTAACAGGGAAGGAGGAGTACTTC	CASSVTGKEEYF	once	TRBJ2-7	-	TRBV25-1
TGTGCCAGCAGCTTATGGACAGATGTGGGAGAGACCCAGTACTTC	CASSLWTDVGETQYF	-	TRBJ2-5	-	TRBV7-2
TGTGCCAGCAGCTTAGGGGGGGGGTTTAGCTCCTACAATGAGCAGTTCTTC	CASSLGGGFSSYNEQFF	-	TRBJ2-1	TRBD2	TRBV7-2
TGTGCCATCACGGGACAGGGGAACACCATATATTTT	CAITGQGNTIYF	-	TRBJ1-3	TRBD1	TRBV10-3
TGTGCCAGCAGCTTGGGACAGGGGGCCTCTGGGGCCAACGTCCTGACTTTC	CASSLGQGASGANVLTF	-	TRBJ2-6	TRBD1	TRBV5-6
TGCAGTGCTAGTCCTAGGGGGCGGGGGGGCAATCAGCCCCAGCATTTT	CSASPRGRGGNQPQHF	-	TRBJ1-5	TRBD1	TRBV20-1
TGTGCCAGCAGCTCTCCGGGACAGGGCTTGAATGGCTACACCTTC	CASSSPGQGLNGYTF	-	TRBJ1-2	TRBD1	TRBV11-3
TGTGCCAGCTCATCCCTAAGCGGGCCTAAGACCTGGGGCTACACCTTC	CASSSLSGPKTWGYTF	-	TRBJ1-2	-	TRBV18
TGTGCCAGCAGCCCCCTTTCAGGGGGCTCCTACAATGAGCAGTTCTTC	CASSPLSGGSYNEQFF	-	TRBJ2-1	TRBD1	TRBV7-2
TGTGCCAGCAGCCAAGACAGTGGCTTAGCCCTCCACTTT	CASSQDSGLALHF	few	TRBJ1-6	-	TRBV28
TGTGCCAGCAGCGTAGGGCAAACCGGGACTAGCGGGAAGAACGAGCAGTACTTC	CASSVGQTGTSGKNEQYF	-	TRBJ2-7	TRBD2	TRBV9
TGTGCCTGGGAGCACAGGGGGATCATTTATGGCTACACCTTC	CAWEHRGIIYGYTF	-	TRBJ1-2	TRBD1	TRBV30
TGTGCCAGCAGCCACTCGGACAGGGCCAATCAGCCCCAGCATTTT	CASSHSDRANQPQHF	-	TRBJ1-5	TRBD1	TRBV7-9
TGTGCCAGCAGCCGCCGACAGGGGGTATCTGAAAAACTGTTTTTT	CASSRRQGVSEKLFF	-	TRBJ1-4	TRBD1	TRBV3-1/TRBV3-2
TGTGCCAGCAGCCCCCGACCGGGACTAGCGGGGGGGACCACAGATACGCAGTATTTT	CASSPRPGLAGGTTDTQYF	-	TRBJ2-3	TRBD2	TRBV5-4
TGTGCCAGCAGCTTATATAACTCCTACGAGCAGTACTTC	CASSLYNSYEQYF	-	TRBJ2-7	-	TRBV11-2
TGTGCCAGCAGTTTGGGTAGCGGGAGACCCTCCTACAATGAGCAGTTCTTC	CASSLGSGRPSYNEQFF	-	TRBJ2-1	TRBD2	TRBV27
TGTGCCAGCAGCCAACAGGGTGTTTGGTATTTT	CASSQQGVWYF	-	TRBJ2-3	-	TRBV3-1/TRBV3-2
TGTGCCAGCAACAACAGGGGCTCGCACTATGGCTACACCTTC	CASNNRGSHYGYTF	-	TRBJ1-2	TRBD1	TRBV2
TGTGCCAGCAGTGAAAGCGGGACGGTAGAAGAGACCCAGTACTTC	CASSESGTVEETQYF	-	TRBJ2-5	TRBD2	TRBV6-1
TGCGCCAGCAGCCAAGGACGGGACACAAATGAAAAACTGTTTTTT	CASSQGRDTNEKLFF	-	TRBJ1-4	-	TRBV4-1
TGTGCCAGTAGTGGAGGGACAGGGGGTGTCGGCAATCAGCCCCAGCATTTT	CASSGGTGGVGNQPQHF	-	TRBJ1-5	TRBD1	TRBV19
TGTGCCAGCAGAAGTTCCCATTCGGACAATGAGCAGTTCTTC	CASRSSHSDNEQFF	many	TRBJ2-1	-	TRBV6-6
TGTGCCAGCAGCCCGACTAGCTATGAGACCCAGTACTTC	CASSPTSYETQYF	-	TRBJ2-5	TRBD2	TRBV3-1/TRBV3-2